The sample holds a few counts of the clone carrying this T cell receptor beta chain. This sample is drawn from a study of shared clonotypes between healthy human individuals. The assay was immunoSEQ multiplex PCR, and TCRdb's table has in-frame clones only and misses some. The sample comprises about 490,000 clones, over 65% of which are singletons, and 10% to 15% rests with the top ten. The sequencing sample was made of PBMCs. The clonotype originates from a woman between 35 and 50 years old in good health. Some clones in this sample may be carry-over from other donors' samples.

CDR3 residues: CAWSDESSYNSPLHF. The CDR3 bases are TGTGCCTGGAGTGATGAAAGCTCCTATAATTCACCCCTCCACTTT. The genes are TRBV30 and TRBJ1-6; the D is unclear. V lost 1 base and J lost 0, with 7 bases in between. Germline lookup yields CDR1 GTSNPN and CDR2 SVGIG (reference sequence). The CDR3 runs 15 residues.